Below, 4 T cell receptor beta chains from the same sample are listed, as sequenced in a study of beta chain features in type 1 diabetes. General study results and limits: Among patients with Type 1 diabetes, TCRB CDR3s were moderately but significantly shorter in every one of the four CD4+ subsets.

Their target antigens are unknown. As every portion of the isolated RNA was reverse transcribed, the sequencing read expressed TCRB transcripts. Sequencing used immunoSEQ multiplex PCR; TCRdb keeps in-frame clones, though not all of them. Of under 350,000 clones listed, 24% are singletons. Sequencing was done on a sample of naive CD4+ T cells from blood. Every receptor here comes from a woman between 25 and 40 years old with type 1 diabetes.

The chain is built from TRBV18 and TRBJ2-1; no reliable D call. Germline loops: CDR1 KGHSH, CDR2 LQKENI. The CDR3 runs to 15 residues. V lost 2 bases to trimming and J lost 1 base, with 9 bases between them. The CDR3 DNA follows: TGTGCCAGCTCACCAAACGAGTATTCCTACAATGAGCAGTTCTTC. Encoded protein: CASSPNEYSYNEQFF. The full variable domain, rest sourced from reference TRBV18 and TRBJ2-1, is NAGVMQNPRHLVRRRGQEARLRCSPMKGHSHVYWYRQLPEEGLKFMVYLQKENIIDESGMPKERFSAEFPKEGPSILRIQQVVRGDSAAYFCASSPNEYSYNEQFFGPGTRLTVL.

The chain joins TRBV29-1 to TRBJ1-5; 10 positions agree with TRBD1. This CDR3 is 13 amino acids long. The V gene's germline CDR1 is SQVTM and CDR2 ANQGSEA. Losses at the gene ends were 4 bases for V and 6 bases for J; bases not matched to a gene: 3. The CDR3, as DNA: TGCAGCGTTGGGACAGGGGGAAGTCAGCCCCAGCATTTT. Amino acids: CSVGTGGSQPQHF.

This clone appeared a few times. The rearrangement joins TRBV6-6 to TRBJ2-1; 12 bases agree with TRBD2. V lost 6 bases, J lost 3 bases, and 3 bases stayed unmatched. This CDR3 has 15 amino acids. CDR1 is MNHNY and CDR2 is SVGAGI in the germline V gene (reference sequence). The CDR3 DNA is TGTGCCAGCAGCCGGACTAGCGGGAACTACAATGAGCAGTTCTTC. Translating gives CASSRTSGNYNEQFF.

This chain uses TRBV28 with TRBJ2-7; possibly TRBD2 for D (5 bases). The CDR3 is 11 residues long. CDR1 and CDR2 (germline): MDHEN, SYDVKM. V was cut by 10 bases and J by 5 bases, with 12 bases left in between. CDR3 in amino acids: CATGARDEQYF. DNA for the CDR3: TGTGCCACCGGTGCGCGGGACGAGCAGTACTTC.